These 9 T cell receptor beta chains share one sample of origin, sequenced in a study of blood T cell repertoires in COVID-19. Data came from immunoSEQ multiplex PCR; TCRdb stores just in-frame clones and leaves some out. The repertoire holds about 30,000 clones, with 87% as singletons. Input material: peripheral blood. The receptors shown here come from a man between 60 and 75 years old with active COVID-19.

The chain has TRBV29-1 and TRBJ2-7, with 12 bases identical to TRBD1. The CDR3 sequence is 14 residues long. In germline, CDR1 is SQVTM, CDR2 ANQGSEA. V was pared by 4 bases and J by 7 bases, with 8 bases of the junction left unmatched. The CDR3 sequence is CSVGTGQGAREQYF. In nucleotides, the CDR3 is TGCAGCGTTGGCACGGGACAGGGGGCGCGGGAGCAGTACTTC.

The V gene is TRBV10-1, the J gene TRBJ2-3; 7 bases map to TRBD2. The CDR3 covers 16 residues. CDR1 WNHNN and CDR2 SYGVQD come from the germline V gene (reference sequence). Germline trimming cut 2 bases from V and 0 bases from J; bases unmatched to any gene: 5. CDR3 loop: CASSERLRGSTDTQYF. The CDR3 DNA follows: TGCGCCAGCAGTGAGCGTTTGCGGGGGAGCACAGATACGCAGTATTTT.

This chain connects TRBV6-1 to TRBJ2-1, with 7 bases lining up with TRBD1. The CDR3 is 15 amino acids. Germline V gene sequence: CDR1 MNHNS, CDR2 SASEGT. Trimming cost V 3 bases and J 0 bases; bases outside gene matches: 2. CDR3 in amino acids: CASSEDRSSYNEQFF. CDR3 bases: TGTGCCAGCAGTGAGGACAGGAGCTCCTACAATGAGCAGTTCTTC.

The chain combines TRBV7-6 with TRBJ2-1, with TRBD1 matching over 8 bases. V shed 5 bases, J shed 7 bases, and the junction held 10 bases outside the gene matches. The CDR3 loop spans 15 amino acids. Germline lookup yields CDR1 SGHVS and CDR2 FNYEAQ. The CDR3 DNA reads TGTGCCAGCAGCGCACCCGGGACAGGATATAATGAGCAGTTCTTC. Protein product: CASSAPGTGYNEQFF. Variable domain in full (rest from reference TRBV7-6 and TRBJ2-1): GAGVSQSPRYKVTKRGQDVALRCDPISGHVSLYWYRQALGQGPEFLTYFNYEAQQDKSGLPNDRFSAERPEGSISTLTIQRTEQRDSAMYRCASSAPGTGYNEQFFGPGTRLTVL.

In its sample, this clone is medium-sized. The chain has TRBV27 and TRBJ1-2; no firm D call. V lost 3 bases and J lost 4, with 12 bases in between. Germline assignment: CDR1 MNHEY and CDR2 SMNVEV (reference sequence). This CDR3 contains 14 residues. The CDR3 is CASSFSRAGYGYTF. The CDR3 DNA is TGTGCCAGCAGTTTTTCAAGGGCGGGCTATGGCTACACCTTC.

V is TRBV10-3 and J is TRBJ1-5, with a tentative D call TRBD1 (6 bases). This CDR3 is 14 amino acids long. Germline CDR1 ENHRY, CDR2 SYGVKD. V lost 3 bases to trimming and J lost 2 bases, with 8 bases between them. CDR3 residues: CAISEPGGNQPQHF. CDR3 nucleotide sequence: TGTGCCATCAGTGAACCAGGGGGCAATCAGCCCCAGCATTTT.

The chain recombines TRBV30 with TRBJ1-5; a possible D gene is TRBD1 (5 bases). In germline, CDR1 is GTSNPN, CDR2 SVGIG (reference sequence). The CDR3 extends over 13 amino acids. Trimming took 2 bases from V and 7 from J, leaving 12 bases between them. In DNA form, the CDR3 reads TGTGCCTGGAGTAGTGGGGCGAACCAGCCCCAGCATTTT. This sequence encodes CAWSSGANQPQHF.

V usage is TRBV5-1 and J usage is TRBJ2-5, with TRBD1 matching over 10 bases. Germline V lookup: CDR1 SGHRS, CDR2 YFSETQ. The junction had 3 bases not matched to a gene; V was cut back by 6 bases and J by 1 base. This CDR3 is built from 14 residues. The CDR3 sequence: CASTRQGAQETQYF. The CDR3 coding sequence is TGCGCCAGCACCAGACAGGGGGCCCAAGAGACCCAGTACTTC.

The chain employs TRBV9 and TRBJ2-5; 8 bases align to TRBD2. The CDR3 extends over 15 amino acids. Germline CDR1 SGDLS, CDR2 YYNGEE. J gave up 2 bases and V 4 bases, and 7 bases lay outside the gene matches. CDR3 nucleotides: TGTGCCAGCAGCACCTTAGCGGGGATACAAGAGACCCAGTACTTC. It codes for CASSTLAGIQETQYF.